This T cell receptor (beta chain) was sequenced in a study of OX40 agonist ivuxolimab in advanced cancers. Study summary: In this trial design, patients received ivuxolimab intravenously at 0.01 to 10 mg/kg every 2 weeks. Dose-escalation subjects each had hepatocellular carcinoma, melanoma, renal cell or head and neck cancer. Under the entry rules, prior anti-PD-1, anti-PD-L1 or anti-CTLA-4 therapy was allowed, and approximately 40% had some.

Measured with immunoSEQ multiplex PCR; TCRdb has only the in-frame clones, and not every one. Of 55,000 to 60,000 clones in the sample, roughly 93% were seen once. Study outcomes and limitations: CD8+ T cells (on average) carried more expanded clones than CD4+ T cells.

Trimming stripped 3 bases from V and 8 bases from J, with 13 bases between. CDR1 MDHEN and CDR2 SYDVKM come from the germline V gene. This CDR3 is 13 amino acids long. On this clone: Its specificity is unknown.

Sequencing was performed on CD4+ or CD8+ T cells sorted from blood, taken in a trial of the OX40 agonist ivuxolimab. This sequence joins TRBV28 and TRBJ1-1, with D possibly TRBD1 on 6 matching bases. The sequence derives from an adult with an advanced solid tumor such as melanoma, head and neck, liver or kidney cancer. CDR3 amino acids: CASSLAGATEAFF. CDR3 bases: TGTGCCAGCAGTTTGGCAGGGGCGACCGAAGCTTTCTTT.